This TCR beta chain was obtained from a study of human T cells and chemical hapten exposure. Ten or more counts support this clonotype. A single record per CDR3 protein comes from TCRdb applying MiXCR to the RACE reads. This table has about 380,000 distinct CDR3 sequences, roughly 4.8% appearing once. Described time point: patch test 1, 2 weeks after DPC sensitization. The treatment here: therapeutic diphenylcyclopropenone sensitization with weekly scalp DPC. CDR1 and CDR2 (germline): LNHNV, YYDKDF (reference sequence). The CDR3 runs to 12 residues. Trimming removed 1 base from V and 10 bases from J, with 8 bases in between.

The sequence came from a woman in her forties or fifties with alopecia areata. Some clones in this sample may be carry-over from other donors' samples. The chain combines TRBV15 with TRBJ2-1; D may be TRBD2 (5 bases). Here the sequenced sample was whole blood, taken in connection with sensitization to the hapten diphenylcyclopropenone (DPC). CDR3 nucleotide sequence: TGTGCCACCAGCAGAGCAGAGGGAGAGCAGTTCTTC. Its protein product is CATSRAEGEQFF.